A selection of T cell receptor beta chains follows, all from one sample in a study of blood T cells in healthy people across ages. Each CDR3 protein gets one entry after TCRdb re-called the 5' RACE reads with MiXCR. The sample records around 1.5 million distinct CDR3 sequences, 59% being singletons. Sequenced sample: blood. Source of these receptors: a man between 18 and 29 years old in good health. The CDR3 runs from the conserved cysteine through the conserved F or W. The D gene is left open where the match is weak. Where a row states a size, it is once, few, many or the class of an expanded clone; other rows omit it.

.	TRBV28	.	TRBJ2-1	TGTGCCAGCGCCGCGGCCGATGAGCAGTTCTTC	CASAAADEQFF
.	TRBV11-2	.	TRBJ2-5	TGTGCCAGCAGCCACCTTTTGCGGGAACAAGAGACCCAGTACTTC	CASSHLLREQETQYF
.	TRBV20-1	.	TRBJ1-2	TGCAGTGCTAGAGAGGGGTATAACTATGGCTACACCTTC	CSAREGYNYGYTF
.	TRBV27	.	TRBJ2-7	TGTGCCAGCAGTCTAGGGGTGACAGACTACGAGCAGTACTTC	CASSLGVTDYEQYF
.	TRBV4-3	TRBD1	TRBJ1-4	TGCGCCAGCAGCCAAGATCTTTTGGGACAGGGGAGGAACGAAAAACTGTTTTTT	CASSQDLLGQGRNEKLFF
.	TRBV7-2	TRBD1	TRBJ2-7	TGTGCCAGCAGCGCTACCGGGACAGGGCCCTACGAGCAGTACTTC	CASSATGTGPYEQYF
few	TRBV28	.	TRBJ2-7	TGTGCCAGCAGTTCACCGACAGCCAACTACGAGCAGTACTTC	CASSSPTANYEQYF
once	TRBV7-2	TRBD1	TRBJ1-3	TGTGCCAGCAGCTTACCGGGACAGGGTGCCGGAAACACCATATATTTT	CASSLPGQGAGNTIYF
.	TRBV20-1	.	TRBJ2-5	TGCAGTGCTCCTACCGGACGGGGTCAAGAGACCCAGTACTTC	CSAPTGRGQETQYF
.	TRBV9	TRBD2	TRBJ2-1	TGTGCCAGCAGCGTAGACCCCGGTCCCTCTAGCGGGAGGGGAAATGAGCAGTTCTTC	CASSVDPGPSSGRGNEQFF
few	TRBV4-2	.	TRBJ2-2	TGTGCCAGCAGCCAAGATTTTGGCACCGGGGAGCTGTTTTTT	CASSQDFGTGELFF
.	TRBV10-3	TRBD1	TRBJ1-1	TGTGCCATCAGGGGGACAGGGGGCTGGGCTTTCTTT	CAIRGTGGWAFF
once	TRBV4-2	.	TRBJ2-7	TGTGCCGGCAGCCACCTCGGTGGGACCGACTACGAGCAGTACTTC	CAGSHLGGTDYEQYF
.	TRBV12-3/TRBV12-4	.	TRBJ2-3	TGTGCCAGCAGTTTATTATCTCGAGAGACAGATACGCAGTATTTT	CASSLLSRETDTQYF
few	TRBV7-7	.	TRBJ2-1	TGTGCCAGCAGCTATCTCCGTACAACGGAGCAGTTCTTC	CASSYLRTTEQFF
few	TRBV7-9	TRBD1	TRBJ2-3	TGTGCCAGCAGCTTATTGGGGACAGTGGTGGAAGATACGCAGTATTTT	CASSLLGTVVEDTQYF
.	TRBV20-1	TRBD2	TRBJ2-5	TGCAGTGCCGGGACTAGCGGGGGGCAGTACTTC	CSAGTSGGQYF
.	TRBV5-5	.	TRBJ2-3	TGTGCCAGCAGCTTGTTTCTGGGGGCGCTTGCAGATACGCAGTATTTT	CASSLFLGALADTQYF
.	TRBV28	.	TRBJ1-2	TGTGCCAGCAGTTTATGGAAGGGAGGCTACACCTTC	CASSLWKGGYTF
.	TRBV7-9	.	TRBJ2-3	TGTGCCAGCAGTCCCCCCTTGGACACAGATACGCAGTATTTT	CASSPPLDTDTQYF
few	TRBV3-1	TRBD2	TRBJ2-1	TGTGCCAGCAGCCACCTGACTAGCGGCTACAATGAGCAGTTCTTC	CASSHLTSGYNEQFF
.	TRBV4-1	TRBD1	TRBJ2-1	TGCGCCAGCAGCCAAAGGACAGGGGAGTTGAGTGAGCAGTTCTTC	CASSQRTGELSEQFF
.	TRBV29-1	.	TRBJ2-1	TGCAGCGTTGTCGGCAGGTTCCCAAGCTCCTACAATGAGCAGTTCTTC	CSVVGRFPSSYNEQFF
.	TRBV7-2	.	TRBJ1-5	TGTGCCAGCAGCCACGGAAGAAGCAATCAGCCCCAGCATTTT	CASSHGRSNQPQHF
.	TRBV5-1	.	TRBJ1-1	TGCGCCAGCATGGTAAGCAGGAACACTGAAGCTTTCTTT	CASMVSRNTEAFF
.	TRBV4-1	.	TRBJ1-2	TGCGCCAGCAGCCAAGAACAGACTTTTAACTATGGCTACACCTTC	CASSQEQTFNYGYTF
.	TRBV5-4	TRBD2	TRBJ2-1	TGTGCCAGCAGCTTTTCTCCCCAGGGATTGCGGGGGGAGTGGTATGAGCAGTTCTTC	CASSFSPQGLRGEWYEQFF
.	TRBV7-9	.	TRBJ2-3	TGTGCCAGCAGCCATAGCGGAAGTACCGCGGATACGCAGTATTTT	CASSHSGSTADTQYF
.	TRBV21-1	.	TRBJ2-1	TGTGCCAGCCTCGGGACAGGGTTGTTCGGTGAGCAGTTCTTC	CASLGTGLFGEQFF
.	TRBV14	.	TRBJ1-1	TGTGCCAGCAGCCAAGCTGGACCCCAAGCTTTCTTT	CASSQAGPQAFF
.	TRBV7-9	.	TRBJ2-7	TGTGCCAGCAGCTTAGTAACAGACAGCTCCTACGAGCAGTACTTC	CASSLVTDSSYEQYF
.	TRBV15	.	TRBJ1-1	TGTGCCACCAGCAGAGACAGAATGAACACTGAAGCTTTCTTT	CATSRDRMNTEAFF
few	TRBV6-5	.	TRBJ1-5	TGTGCCAGCAGCCCAGGGGAGGGGAGCAATCAGCCCCAGCATTTT	CASSPGEGSNQPQHF
.	TRBV29-1	TRBD2	TRBJ2-7	TGCAGCGTTGAAGTGGCGGGAGGGGGTGACGAGCAGTACTTC	CSVEVAGGGDEQYF
few	TRBV27	.	TRBJ2-3	TGTGCCAGCAGTTTATCGATCCCTCCTAGCACAGATACGCAGTATTTT	CASSLSIPPSTDTQYF
.	TRBV20-1	.	TRBJ2-1	TGCAGTGGGACGGGGCCGATTCAAGTGAATGAGCAGTTCTTC	CSGTGPIQVNEQFF
many	TRBV12-3/TRBV12-4	.	TRBJ1-5	TGTGCCAGCAGTTTTCAGGGCAATCAGCCCCAGCATTTT	CASSFQGNQPQHF
few	TRBV27	TRBD2	TRBJ2-2	TGTGCCAGCACCTTTCTGGGGGGGACTAGCGGTCCCGGGGAGCTGTTTTTT	CASTFLGGTSGPGELFF
.	TRBV6-6	.	TRBJ2-3	TGTGCCAGCAGTTATACCCGGACAGGCACAGATACGCAGTATTTT	CASSYTRTGTDTQYF
.	TRBV7-9	.	TRBJ1-2	TGTGCCAGCAGCGCCCGGGGAAGCGACTATGGCTACACCTTC	CASSARGSDYGYTF
.	TRBV12-3/TRBV12-4	TRBD2	TRBJ2-3	TGTGCCAGCACCCCACTAGCGGGAAGTGCAGATACGCAGTATTTT	CASTPLAGSADTQYF
.	TRBV7-9	.	TRBJ1-1	TGTGCCAGCAGCCCCCCCATCTTCACTGAAGCTTTCTTT	CASSPPIFTEAFF
few	TRBV3-1	TRBD2	TRBJ2-7	TGTGCCAGCAGCCCTAGCGGTTTCGGGGCGTACGAGCAGTACTTC	CASSPSGFGAYEQYF
.	TRBV18	.	TRBJ2-3	TGTGCCAGCTCACCGCCAATTCGGGGGACGCAGTATTTT	CASSPPIRGTQYF
.	TRBV7-2	.	TRBJ2-7	TGTGCCAGCAGCTTCAAAGCGTGGGGCCACGAGCAGTACTTC	CASSFKAWGHEQYF
.	TRBV4-1	TRBD1	TRBJ2-7	TGCGCCAGCAGCCAATCACCGGGACAGGGACCTTACGAGCAGTACTTC	CASSQSPGQGPYEQYF
.	TRBV29-1	.	TRBJ1-1	TGCAGCGGTGGCCCTAGGTTCGGAAACACTGAAGCTTTCTTT	CSGGPRFGNTEAFF
.	TRBV10-1	.	TRBJ1-4	TGCGCCAGCAGCGCCGGACAGAATAATGAAAAACTGTTTTTT	CASSAGQNNEKLFF
.	TRBV27	TRBD1	TRBJ2-7	TGTGCCAGCGCCAGCTACAAGGGGGCGTCACTCTACGAGCAGTACTTC	CASASYKGASLYEQYF
.	TRBV29-1	.	TRBJ2-2	TGCAGCGTTGAAGATGCCCTAGGGGAGAATTGGGAGCTGTTTTTT	CSVEDALGENWELFF
few	TRBV4-3	TRBD1	TRBJ2-7	TGCGCCAGCAGCCAAGACAGGGGGCACGGAGAGCAGTACTTC	CASSQDRGHGEQYF
few	TRBV4-2	TRBD2	TRBJ2-3	TGTGCCAGCAGCCAAGATGGCGGGACTAGCGGGTCAGATACGCAGTATTTT	CASSQDGGTSGSDTQYF
few	TRBV27	.	TRBJ2-6	TGTGCCAGCAGTTTATTGTGGGTCTCTGGGGCCAACGTCCTGACTTTC	CASSLLWVSGANVLTF
.	TRBV6-5	.	TRBJ1-6	TGTGCCAGCTACCCGGGACGGAATTCACCCCTCCACTTT	CASYPGRNSPLHF
once	TRBV6-4	.	TRBJ1-6	TGTGCCAGCAGTGACTCCGGGTTACCCCTCCACTTT	CASSDSGLPLHF
.	TRBV21-1	.	TRBJ1-1	TGTGCCAGCAGCAAAGGACGGTTGAACACTGAAGCTTTCTTT	CASSKGRLNTEAFF
.	TRBV15	.	TRBJ2-6	TGTGCCACCAGCAAAGTTGGATTCGGGGCCAACGTCCTGACTTTC	CATSKVGFGANVLTF